These T cell receptor beta chains were read from a single sample in a study of cytomegalovirus exposure and HLA in healthy donors. Data came from immunoSEQ multiplex PCR; TCRdb stores just in-frame clones and leaves some out. Counted here are approximately 210,000 clones, over 60% occurring once; the ten biggest clones make up over 2%. Material for sequencing was PBMCs. The receptor set was obtained from a woman aged 30 to 39 in good health and CMV-seropositive. CDR3s include the opening cysteine and the closing phenylalanine or tryptophan. Each record gives: V gene, clone size, D gene, J gene, CDR3 protein, CDR3 DNA. D genes are given only for firm matches. A row's size may be missing; if present it is once, few, many or a size class.

>TRBV27|NA|NA|TRBJ2-6
CASSFVGVSGANVLTF
TGTGCCAGCAGTTTCGTCGGAGTCTCTGGGGCCAACGTCCTGACTTTC
>TRBV28|NA|TRBD2|TRBJ2-2
CATKILAGGTGELFF
TGTGCCACCAAGATCCTAGCGGGCGGTACCGGGGAGCTGTTTTTT
>TRBV27|NA|NA|TRBJ1-1
CASSFDLGWATTEAFF
TGTGCCAGCAGTTTTGACCTCGGTTGGGCAACCACTGAAGCTTTCTTT
>TRBV14|NA|NA|TRBJ1-1
CASSQDYGTHNTEAFF
TGTGCCAGCAGCCAAGATTATGGGACACATAACACTGAAGCTTTCTTT
>TRBV6-5|NA|NA|TRBJ2-7
CASSYSSSQNAYEQYF
TGTGCCAGCAGTTACTCTTCGTCTCAGAATGCCTACGAGCAGTACTTC
>TRBV6-5|NA|TRBD1|TRBJ2-7
CASSYGAGTGYEQYF
TGTGCCAGCAGTTACGGGGCAGGGACAGGCTACGAGCAGTACTTC
>TRBV11-1|few|TRBD1|TRBJ2-1
CASSLGDRGFNEQFF
TGTGCCAGCAGCCTCGGGGACAGGGGATTCAATGAGCAGTTCTTC
>TRBV11-3|NA|NA|TRBJ2-7
CASSLRSVGPYEQYF
TGTGCCAGCAGCTTACGTTCTGTTGGGCCCTACGAGCAGTACTTC
>TRBV2|NA|NA|TRBJ2-7
CASKARSSYEQYF
TGTGCCAGCAAGGCCCGGAGCTCCTACGAGCAGTACTTC
>TRBV10-3|NA|TRBD1|TRBJ2-1
CAISVDRDNNEQFF
TGTGCCATCAGTGTGGACAGGGACAACAATGAGCAGTTCTTC
>TRBV7-9|NA|NA|TRBJ1-6
CASSSWGGYNSPLHF
TGTGCCAGCAGCTCATGGGGAGGGTATAATTCACCCCTCCACTTT
>TRBV9|NA|NA|TRBJ2-3
CASSPTRDTQYF
TGTGCCAGCAGCCCCACCAGAGATACGCAGTATTTT
>TRBV6-1|NA|NA|TRBJ2-7
CASSELGYEQYF
TGTGCCAGCAGTGAACTCGGGTACGAGCAGTACTTC
>TRBV7-8|few|NA|TRBJ1-1
CASTQLRGGLTEAFF
TGTGCCAGCACCCAGCTCCGGGGGGGCCTCACTGAAGCTTTCTTT
>TRBV7-8|NA|NA|TRBJ1-2
CASSFGVPSYGYTF
TGTGCCAGCAGCTTCGGGGTTCCCTCCTATGGCTACACCTTC
>TRBV9|once|NA|TRBJ2-6
CASSVVTGYSGANVLTF
TGTGCCAGCAGCGTAGTTACAGGATACTCTGGGGCCAACGTCCTGACTTTC
>TRBV7-9|NA|TRBD1|TRBJ1-5
CASSSGTASNQPQHF
TGTGCCAGCAGCTCCGGGACAGCCTCAAATCAGCCCCAGCATTTT
>TRBV9|NA|TRBD2|TRBJ2-1
CASSVVSGRGEQFF
TGTGCCAGCAGCGTAGTCAGCGGGAGAGGTGAGCAGTTCTTC
>TRBV7-9|NA|NA|TRBJ1-1
CSSTTGRGEAFF
TGTTCCAGCACCACTGGGAGGGGGGAAGCTTTCTTT
>TRBV7-9|NA|NA|TRBJ2-1
CASSLFGGSYNEQFF
TGTGCCAGCAGCTTATTCGGCGGCTCCTACAATGAGCAGTTCTTC
>TRBV7-9|NA|TRBD1|TRBJ1-5
CASRRQGEDPQHF
TGTGCCAGCAGACGACAGGGGGAGGATCCCCAGCATTTT
>TRBV28|NA|TRBD2|TRBJ2-7
CASSSLSVRGGYEQYF
TGTGCCAGCAGTTCCCTTTCTGTGCGGGGGGGATACGAGCAGTACTTC
>TRBV9|once|TRBD1|TRBJ1-1
CASSVTGGEAFF
TGTGCCAGCAGCGTAACAGGGGGGGAAGCTTTCTTT
>TRBV4-3|NA|TRBD2|TRBJ2-5
CASSQELAASQETQYF
TGCGCCAGCAGCCAGGAACTAGCGGCCTCCCAAGAGACCCAGTACTTC
>TRBV5-1|NA|TRBD2|TRBJ2-3
CASSLERTSPDTQYF
TGCGCCAGCAGCTTGGAAAGGACTAGTCCAGATACGCAGTATTTT
>TRBV6-4|few|NA|TRBJ2-3
CASSDLAGGNTQYF
TGTGCCAGCAGTGATCTCGCCGGGGGAAATACGCAGTATTTT
>TRBV7-2|once|TRBD2|TRBJ2-1
CASSFPPGLAFYEQFF
TGTGCCAGCAGCTTTCCCCCGGGACTAGCGTTCTATGAGCAGTTCTTC
>TRBV7-9|NA|NA|TRBJ1-5
CASSPNNQPQHF
TGTGCCAGCAGCCCAAACAATCAGCCCCAGCATTTT
>TRBV2|NA|NA|TRBJ1-1
CASSVVGYQLF
TGTGCCAGCAGTGTCGTAGGTTATCAACTATTT
>TRBV11-1|NA|NA|TRBJ1-3
CASSIPGALSGNTIYF
TGTGCCAGCAGCATCCCAGGGGCTCTCTCTGGAAACACCATATATTTT
>TRBV5-1|NA|NA|TRBJ2-7
CASSVQGSEQYF
TGCGCCAGCAGCGTGCAGGGTTCGGAGCAGTACTTC